Listed below are T cell receptor beta chains from one sample, sequenced in a study of T cell repertoires in cytomegalovirus infection. For these receptors, no antigen is known. TCRdb itself ran the reads through MiXCR, one entry per CDR3 protein. The table records 900,000 to 950,000 distinct CDR3 sequences, around 32% of them present only once. Sequenced here: cultured CD8+ T cells from PBMCs, sampled from culture after CMV antigen stimulation. The receptors here all came from a human donor in good health (CMV status not recorded). Some clones in this sample may be carry-over from other donors' samples. The CDR3 runs from the conserved cysteine through the conserved F or W. A D gene is named only where the DNA matches it firmly. Clone sizes are given selectively: once, few, many, or a class where the clone is expanded.

V	J	size	D	CDR3	DNA
TRBV12-3/TRBV12-4	TRBJ2-3	many	NA	CASSSWSGDTQYF	TGTGCCAGCAGTTCGTGGTCAGGAGATACGCAGTATTTT
TRBV4-1	TRBJ2-2	NA	NA	CASRVTGFGELFF	TGCGCCAGCAGGGTTACAGGGTTCGGGGAGCTGTTTTTT
TRBV5-5	TRBJ1-6	few	TRBD1	CASSWSGTGGSSPLHF	TGTGCCAGCAGCTGGTCCGGGACAGGGGGTAGTTCACCCCTCCACTTT
TRBV12-3/TRBV12-4	TRBJ2-6	few	NA	CASSSGVGANVLTF	TGTGCCAGCAGTTCAGGGGTTGGGGCCAACGTCCTGACTTTC
TRBV5-5	TRBJ1-2	many	NA	CASSPTLLRQEANYGYTF	TGTGCCAGCAGCCCTACTCTATTAAGACAGGAAGCTAACTATGGCTACACCTTC
TRBV7-9	TRBJ2-3	NA	NA	CASSLGGRVQADTQYF	TGTGCCAGCAGCTTAGGCGGCCGGGTTCAAGCAGATACGCAGTATTTT
TRBV20-1	TRBJ2-2	NA	TRBD2	CSARDPTSGPNTGELFF	TGCAGTGCTAGAGATCCAACTAGCGGCCCGAACACCGGGGAGCTGTTTTTT
TRBV28	TRBJ1-5	NA	NA	CASTRTAGEVQPQHF	TGTGCCAGCACCCGTACGGCGGGGGAAGTTCAGCCCCAGCATTTT
TRBV13	TRBJ2-3	NA	TRBD2	CASQVGGDITDTQYF	TGTGCCAGCCAAGTGGGGGGGGATATCACAGATACGCAGTATTTT
TRBV19	TRBJ1-2	few	TRBD1	CASRLPGQGVLGYTF	TGTGCCAGTAGACTCCCGGGACAGGGGGTTCTTGGCTACACCTTC
TRBV5-1	TRBJ2-2	few	NA	CASSLAWQTGELFF	TGCGCCAGCAGCTTGGCCTGGCAGACCGGGGAGCTGTTTTTT
TRBV7-9	TRBJ1-2	NA	TRBD1	CASSRPGQGSYGYTF	TGTGCCAGCAGCAGGCCGGGACAGGGGAGCTATGGCTACACCTTC
TRBV27	TRBJ2-6	NA	TRBD1	CASSAGTASGANVLTF	TGTGCCAGCAGTGCCGGGACAGCCTCTGGGGCCAACGTCCTGACTTTC
TRBV6-7	TRBJ2-2	NA	NA	CASSRLQDENTGELFF	TGTGCCAGCAGCCGATTACAGGACGAGAACACCGGGGAGCTGTTTTTT
TRBV4-1	TRBJ2-7	NA	NA	CASSQIRGPSYEQYF	TGCGCCAGCAGCCAGATCCGGGGTCCATCCTACGAGCAGTACTTC
TRBV7-9	TRBJ2-3	few	TRBD1	CASSLRGQVLDTQYF	TGTGCCAGCAGCTTACGTGGACAGGTGTTAGATACGCAGTATTTT
TRBV19	TRBJ1-6	NA	NA	CASKMGTLGNSPLHF	TGTGCCAGTAAGATGGGGACTCTCGGGAATTCACCCCTCCACTTT
TRBV28	TRBJ1-6	NA	NA	CASTKSGYNSPLHF	TGTGCCAGCACTAAGAGTGGGTACAATTCACCCCTCCACTTT
TRBV6-2/TRBV6-3	TRBJ2-1	many	TRBD2	CASSYSRTSGGYNEQFF	TGTGCCAGCAGTTACTCACGGACTAGCGGGGGTTACAATGAGCAGTTCTTC
TRBV27	TRBJ2-2	NA	TRBD1	CASSFWTGSSLTNTGELFF	TGTGCCAGCAGTTTTTGGACAGGGTCCTCCCTTACAAACACCGGGGAGCTGTTTTTT
TRBV6-5	TRBJ2-1	few	NA	CASSPSPVVVSIEQFF	TGTGCCAGCAGCCCTTCCCCGGTTGTTGTTTCCATTGAGCAGTTCTTC
TRBV4-1	TRBJ1-3	NA	NA	CASSQIVGDLGNTIYF	TGCGCCAGCAGCCAAATCGTGGGGGATTTGGGAAACACCATATATTTT
TRBV11-2	TRBJ1-1	few	TRBD1	CASSPPKNQGAEAFF	TGTGCCAGCAGCCCACCGAAAAATCAGGGGGCAGAAGCTTTCTTT
TRBV6-1	TRBJ2-3	few	NA	CASSGSPLRVYSTDTQYF	TGTGCCAGCAGTGGCTCACCCTTACGGGTTTATAGCACAGATACGCAGTATTTT
TRBV29-1	TRBJ2-7	NA	NA	CSVEATETYEQYF	TGCAGCGTTGAAGCGACGGAGACCTACGAGCAGTACTTC
TRBV28	TRBJ2-6	NA	NA	CASSLGLLSGANVLTF	TGTGCCAGCAGTCTCGGACTGCTCTCTGGGGCCAACGTCCTGACTTTC
TRBV20-1	TRBJ1-6	few	TRBD1	CSARVGGGSSPLHF	TGCAGTGCTAGAGTAGGAGGGGGCAGCTCACCCCTCCACTTT
TRBV12-5	TRBJ1-1	once	NA	CASVLVHQTPMNTEAFF	TGTGCTAGTGTTCTTGTTCATCAGACTCCCATGAACACTGAAGCTTTCTTT